A selection of T cell receptor beta chains follows, all from one sample in a study of a mutant IDH1 vaccine in newly diagnosed glioma. These TCRs' antigens remain unknown. The method was immunoSEQ multiplex PCR; TCRdb's version includes in-frame clones alone and lacks a portion of them. Of about 83,000 clones in the sample, about 81% are singletons; the top ten hold approximately 5.6%. Sequenced material: PBMCs, taken from a glioma patient whose treatment included an IDH1 peptide vaccine. The origin of the receptors is a man in his forties with glioma. CDR3s include the opening cysteine and the closing phenylalanine or tryptophan. D genes are given only for firm matches. Clone sizes are given selectively: once, few, many, or a class where the clone is expanded.

clone_size d_call j_call cdr3_length v_call cdr3_nt cdr3_aa
NA NA TRBJ1-1 14 TRBV7-2 TGTGCCAGCAGCTTAGACCTAAGGGGCACTGAAGCTTTCTTT CASSLDLRGTEAFF
few TRBD1 TRBJ1-4 17 TRBV7-9 TGTGCCAGCAGCTCCTGGACAGGGGGCGCAGCTAATGAAAAACTGTTTTTT CASSSWTGGAANEKLFF
NA NA TRBJ2-1 13 TRBV7-2 TGTGCCAGCAGCTTATTCGGGGACAATGAGCAGTTCTTC CASSLFGDNEQFF
NA NA TRBJ1-5 15 TRBV4-3 TGCGCCAGCAGCCAAGACAGGGAGGCCAATCAGCCCCAGCATTTT CASSQDREANQPQHF
NA NA TRBJ1-6 15 TRBV6-5 TGTGCCAGCAGTTACTCTCAAGAAGGGGATTCACCCCTCCACTTT CASSYSQEGDSPLHF
NA NA TRBJ1-1 13 TRBV11-2 TGTGCCAGCAGCTTGAAACAGGAATATGAAGCTTTCTTT CASSLKQEYEAFF
NA NA TRBJ1-5 14 TRBV6-5 TGTGCCAGCAGGCAGGGACCATCCGATCAGCCCCAGCATTTT CASRQGPSDQPQHF
NA NA TRBJ2-7 12 TRBV5-5 TGTGCCAGCAGCTCGGCCCTCGCGGAGCAGTACTTC CASSSALAEQYF
few NA TRBJ1-6 14 TRBV7-9 TGTGCCAGCAGCTCCCAGGCATATAATTCACCCCTCCACTTT CASSSQAYNSPLHF
few TRBD2 TRBJ2-7 15 TRBV7-2 TGTGCCAGCAGCTCTAGCGGGGTGGGTCCCTACGAGCAGTACTTC CASSSSGVGPYEQYF
NA TRBD1 TRBJ1-2 14 TRBV6-6 TGTGCCAGCAGGCAAGGACAGGGCGCCTATGGCTACACCTTC CASRQGQGAYGYTF
NA NA TRBJ1-5 15 TRBV11-2 TGTGCCAGCAGCCTAGGGACACTAGGGAGACAGCCCCAGCATTTT CASSLGTLGRQPQHF
NA TRBD1 TRBJ1-2 13 TRBV4-2 TGTGCCAGCAGCTCCAGGGGGGCCTATGGCTACACCTTC CASSSRGAYGYTF
NA NA TRBJ2-3 13 TRBV10-1 TGCGCCAGCAGTGAGTCGGGGACAGATACGCAGTATTTT CASSESGTDTQYF
NA TRBD1 TRBJ1-4 15 TRBV6-5 TGTGCCAGCAGACTTCTTGGGACAGCCCGCGGAAGGCTGTTTTTT CASRLLGTARGRLFF
NA NA TRBJ1-1 14 TRBV6-5 TGTGCCAGCAGTTACTCTGGGACACTGGTCGAGGCTTTCTTT CASSYSGTLVEAFF
NA NA TRBJ2-5 16 TRBV9 TGTGCCAGCAGCGGCCGGGACTCACTCTCGGGGGAGACCCAGTACTTC CASSGRDSLSGETQYF
NA NA TRBJ1-2 12 TRBV7-2 TGTGCCAGCAGCTTCTCATCAGAAGGCTACACCTTC CASSFSSEGYTF
NA NA TRBJ2-5 17 TRBV27 TGTGCCAGCAGTTTAAATACCCGACAGACGTACCAAGAGACCCAGTACTTC CASSLNTRQTYQETQYF
NA TRBD2 TRBJ2-1 16 TRBV19 TGTGCCAGTAGGTCCTCACTAGCGGGGACCTACAATGAGCAGTTCTTC CASRSSLAGTYNEQFF
once NA TRBJ2-7 13 TRBV7-2 TGTGCCAGCAGAGGGGGGCCATCACTTGAGCAGTACTTC CASRGGPSLEQYF
NA TRBD1 TRBJ2-2 17 TRBV4-2 TGTGCCAGCAGCCAAGTTGAGGGACAGCTGAACACCGGGGAGCTGTTTTTT CASSQVEGQLNTGELFF
NA TRBD1 TRBJ1-2 14 TRBV11-2 TGTGCCAGCAGCTTCGGACAGGGACCCTATGGCTACACCTTC CASSFGQGPYGYTF
NA NA TRBJ1-1 17 TRBV4-2 TGTGCCAGCAGCCAAGAATGGGGCGGGGTCCCGAACACTGAAGCTTTCTTT CASSQEWGGVPNTEAFF
NA TRBD2 TRBJ2-5 13 TRBV5-6 TGTGCCAGCAGCTTCGGGACTAGGGGGACCCAGTACTTC CASSFGTRGTQYF
NA NA TRBJ1-5 16 TRBV28 TGTGCCAGCAGTCCTAGCCATCAGGGATCTAATCAGCCCCAGCATTTT CASSPSHQGSNQPQHF
NA NA TRBJ1-5 13 TRBV6-6 TGTGCCAGCAGTTTGGACAGTTATCAGCCCCAGCATTTT CASSLDSYQPQHF
NA NA TRBJ1-1 14 TRBV5-1 TGCGCCAGCAGTCCCTCGGAGATGAACACTGAAGCTTTCTTT CASSPSEMNTEAFF
NA TRBD2 TRBJ2-3 14 TRBV27 TGTGCCAGCGGAGGACTAGCGGGACCAGATACGCAGTATTTT CASGGLAGPDTQYF
NA TRBD1 TRBJ2-1 14 TRBV19 TGTGCCAGTAGTAGGGACAGGGGAAAGAATGAGCAGTTCTTC CASSRDRGKNEQFF
NA NA TRBJ2-7 11 TRBV30 TGTGCCTGGAGGGGGACCCACGAGCAGTACTTC CAWRGTHEQYF
NA TRBD2 TRBJ2-3 18 TRBV30 TGTGCCTGGAGTCCGCGGGGGGTAGTGCAGACTAGCACAGATACGCAGTATTTT CAWSPRGVVQTSTDTQYF
NA TRBD2 TRBJ2-1 19 TRBV30 TGTGCCTGGACTATCACGAGGACTAGCGGGGTCCCATCGCGCAATGAGCAGTTCTTC CAWTITRTSGVPSRNEQFF
once TRBD1 TRBJ2-5 17 TRBV5-5 TGTGCCAGCAGCCCTGGGACAGTCCTGGAAGGTTGGGAGACCCAGTACTTC CASSPGTVLEGWETQYF
NA NA TRBJ2-1 14 TRBV18 TGTGCCAGCTCACCACAGGGGTCGGGCAATGAGCAGTTCTTC CASSPQGSGNEQFF
NA TRBD2 TRBJ2-7 15 TRBV4-3 TGCGCCAGCAGCCAAGAGGCTAGCGGGATATACGAGCAGTACTTC CASSQEASGIYEQYF
NA NA TRBJ1-1 11 TRBV30 TGTGCCTGGAGTCAGGAGGTTGAAGCTTTCTTT CAWSQEVEAFF
NA TRBD2 TRBJ2-1 18 TRBV9 TGTGCCAGCAGCGTACGCCTAAAAGCGGGAGGTTCCTACAATGAGCAGTTCTTC CASSVRLKAGGSYNEQFF
NA NA TRBJ2-3 14 TRBV5-4 TGTGCCAGCAGCTTATACAGGTTCACAGATACGCAGTATTTT CASSLYRFTDTQYF
NA TRBD1 TRBJ2-7 15 TRBV29-1 TGCAGCGTTGAAGATCGACAGGGGGCGGGGTACGAGCAGTACTTC CSVEDRQGAGYEQYF
NA NA TRBJ1-1 17 TRBV5-5 TGTGCCAGCAGACCTCGGGAGGGTGGTGGAGTGAACACTGAAGCTTTCTTT CASRPREGGGVNTEAFF
NA NA TRBJ2-3 14 TRBV7-2 TGTGCCAGCAGCCCGGGGGTTAGCACAGATACGCAGTATTTT CASSPGVSTDTQYF
few NA TRBJ2-4 14 TRBV15 TGTGCCACCAGCAGAGATCCCGGCAAAAACATTCAGTACTTC CATSRDPGKNIQYF